The present T cell receptor beta chain was sequenced within a study of technical replicates of blood from a few donors. Data came from immunoSEQ multiplex PCR; TCRdb stores just in-frame clones and leaves some out. The profile shows roughly 92,000 clones, approximately 95% of them singletons. This sequence was found in a human donor in good health. The specimen was T cells isolated from PBMCs.

The CDR3 coding sequence is TGTGCCACCAGCAGAGGTCAGGGGACTGGGGCCAACGTCCTGACTTTC. Residues: CATSRGQGTGANVLTF. The chain links TRBV15 to TRBJ2-6, with D maybe TRBD1 (6 bases). The CDR3 covers 16 residues. Germline CDR1 reads LNHNV; CDR2 reads YYDKDF (reference sequence). Trimming took 1 base from V and 2 from J, leaving 9 bases between them. The full variable domain, its missing parts supplied by reference TRBV15 and TRBJ2-6, is DAMVIQNPRYQVTQFGKPVTLSCSQTLNHNVMYWYQQKSSQAPKLLFHYYDKDFNNEADTPDNFQSRRPNTSFCFLDIRSPGLGDTAMYLCATSRGQGTGANVLTFGAGSRLTVL.